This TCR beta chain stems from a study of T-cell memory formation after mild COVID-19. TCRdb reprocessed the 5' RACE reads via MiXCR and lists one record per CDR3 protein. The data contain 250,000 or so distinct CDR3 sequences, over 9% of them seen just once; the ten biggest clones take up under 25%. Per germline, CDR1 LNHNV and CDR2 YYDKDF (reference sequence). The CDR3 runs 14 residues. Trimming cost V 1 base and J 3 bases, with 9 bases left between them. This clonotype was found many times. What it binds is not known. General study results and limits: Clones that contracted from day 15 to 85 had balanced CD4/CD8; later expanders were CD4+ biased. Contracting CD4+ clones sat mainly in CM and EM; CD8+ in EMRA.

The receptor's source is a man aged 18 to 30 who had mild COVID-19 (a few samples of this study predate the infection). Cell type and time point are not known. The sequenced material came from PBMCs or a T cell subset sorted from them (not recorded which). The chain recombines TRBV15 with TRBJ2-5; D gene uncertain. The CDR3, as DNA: TGTGCCACCAGCAGAGCTACACTGGAAGAGACCCAGTACTTC. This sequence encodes CATSRATLEETQYF.